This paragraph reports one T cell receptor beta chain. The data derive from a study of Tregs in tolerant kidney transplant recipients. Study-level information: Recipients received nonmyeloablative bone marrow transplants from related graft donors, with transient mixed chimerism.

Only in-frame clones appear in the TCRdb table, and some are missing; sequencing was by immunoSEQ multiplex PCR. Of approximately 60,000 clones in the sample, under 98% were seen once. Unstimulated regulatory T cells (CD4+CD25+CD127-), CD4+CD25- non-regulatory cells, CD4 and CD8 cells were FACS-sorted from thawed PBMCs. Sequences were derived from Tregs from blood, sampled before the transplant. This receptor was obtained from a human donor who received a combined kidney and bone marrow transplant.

The CDR3 spells CASSFRTSGYNTDTQYF. CDR3 nucleotides: TGCGCCAGCAGCTTCCGGACTAGCGGCTACAACACAGATACGCAGTATTTT. This sequence joins TRBV4-1 and TRBJ2-3, with 10 bases that match TRBD2. CDR1 and CDR2 (germline): MGHRA, YSYEKL. This CDR3 contains 17 residues. V shed 5 bases, J shed 2 bases, and the junction held 10 bases outside the gene matches.